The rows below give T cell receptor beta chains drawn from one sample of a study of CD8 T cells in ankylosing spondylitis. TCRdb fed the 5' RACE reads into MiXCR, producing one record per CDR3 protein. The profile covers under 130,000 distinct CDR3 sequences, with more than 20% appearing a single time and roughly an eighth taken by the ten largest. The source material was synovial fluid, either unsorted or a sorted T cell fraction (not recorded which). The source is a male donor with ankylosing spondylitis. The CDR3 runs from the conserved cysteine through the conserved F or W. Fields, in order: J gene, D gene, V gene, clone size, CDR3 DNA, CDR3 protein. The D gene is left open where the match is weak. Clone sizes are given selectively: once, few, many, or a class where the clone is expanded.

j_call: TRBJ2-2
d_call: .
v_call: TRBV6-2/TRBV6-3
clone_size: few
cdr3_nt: TGTGCCAGCAGCCCCACTGGAAGGCTGTTTTTT
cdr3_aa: CASSPTGRLFF

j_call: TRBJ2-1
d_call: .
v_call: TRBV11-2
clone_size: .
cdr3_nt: TGTGCCAGCAGCTTAGGGACCCGGACAGTCGAGCAGTTCTTC
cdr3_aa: CASSLGTRTVEQFF

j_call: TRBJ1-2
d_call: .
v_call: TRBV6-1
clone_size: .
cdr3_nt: TGTGCCAGCAGTCCCCTGTCGGGGGGTCACTATGGCTACACCTTC
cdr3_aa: CASSPLSGGHYGYTF

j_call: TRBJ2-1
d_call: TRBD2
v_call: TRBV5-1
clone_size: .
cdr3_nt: TGCGCCAGCACACGGCGGGAGGGAGGCAATGAGCAGTTCTTC
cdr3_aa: CASTRREGGNEQFF

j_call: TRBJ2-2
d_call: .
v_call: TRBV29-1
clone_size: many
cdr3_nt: TGCAGCGTTGAGGTTAGGGCGAACACCGGGGAGCTGTTTTTT
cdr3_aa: CSVEVRANTGELFF

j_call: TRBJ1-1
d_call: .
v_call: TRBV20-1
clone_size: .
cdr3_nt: TGCAGTGCAGAGGGCCTAGGAGGTAATGAAGCTTTCTTT
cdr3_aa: CSAEGLGGNEAFF

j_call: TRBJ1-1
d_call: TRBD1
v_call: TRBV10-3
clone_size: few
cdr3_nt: TGTGCCATCAGTGATGGGACAGGAAACACTGAAGCTTTCTTT
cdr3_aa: CAISDGTGNTEAFF

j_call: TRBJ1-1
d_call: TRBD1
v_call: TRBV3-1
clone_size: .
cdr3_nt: TGTGCCAGCAGCCACGGACAGGGCCACACTGAAGCTTTCTTT
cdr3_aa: CASSHGQGHTEAFF

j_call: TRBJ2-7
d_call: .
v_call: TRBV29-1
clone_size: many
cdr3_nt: TGCAGCGTGCAGCGGAGTACCTACGAGCAGTACTTC
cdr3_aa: CSVQRSTYEQYF

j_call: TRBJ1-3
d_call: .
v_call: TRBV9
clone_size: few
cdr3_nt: TGTGCCAGCAGCGTGTTACAACCTGGAAACACCATATATTTT
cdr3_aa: CASSVLQPGNTIYF

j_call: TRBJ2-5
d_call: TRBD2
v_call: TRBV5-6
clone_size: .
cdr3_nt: TGTGCCAGCAGCCTCCCCGGGACTAGCGGAGAGACCCAGTACTTC
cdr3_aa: CASSLPGTSGETQYF

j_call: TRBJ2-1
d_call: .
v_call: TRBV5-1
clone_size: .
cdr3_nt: TGCGCCAGCAGCTTGGAGGGGCCCTCCTACAATGAGCAGTTCTTC
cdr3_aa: CASSLEGPSYNEQFF

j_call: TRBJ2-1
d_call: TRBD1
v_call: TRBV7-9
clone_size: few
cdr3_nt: TGTGCCAGCAGCTGGGACAGGGGAGGGAATGAGCAGTTCTTC
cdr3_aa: CASSWDRGGNEQFF

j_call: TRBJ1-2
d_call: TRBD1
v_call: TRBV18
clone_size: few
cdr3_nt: TGTGCCAGCTCACCGACAGATACAGGGGGGAATGGCTACACCTTC
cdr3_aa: CASSPTDTGGNGYTF